A single sample is the source of the 15 T cell receptor beta chains below, sequenced in a study of blood T cells in healthy people across ages. Alongside a J-beta primer mix, a sample-barcoded 5' primer served in a second PCR lasting about 7 to 12 cycles. TCRdb passed the 5' RACE reads through MiXCR, listing each CDR3 protein once. The table lists roughly 800,000 distinct CDR3 sequences, about 62% of them singletons. The sequenced sample was blood. All receptors derive from a man in his thirties or forties in good health.

The chain is built from TRBV5-1 and TRBJ2-5, with D unresolved. V lost 0 bases to trimming and J lost 2 bases, with 11 bases between them. The CDR3 covers 15 residues. Germline-derived CDR1 and CDR2 are SGHRS and YFSETQ. The CDR3 here is CASSLDSPGQETQYF. The DNA for the CDR3 is TGCGCCAGCAGCTTGGACAGCCCTGGGCAAGAGACCCAGTACTTC.

This chain links TRBV12-3 or TRBV12-4 with TRBJ1-5, with unresolved D. V lost 3 bases and J 5 bases, leaving 8 bases between the germline ends. The length of the CDR3 is 13 residues. The CDR3 nucleotides are TGTGCCAGCAGTTTGGCAATTCATCAGCCCCAGCATTTT. Protein: CASSLAIHQPQHF.

For this clonotype: One junction end does not reproduce the germline sequence, and a read error may be involved. The chain joins TRBV10-1 to TRBJ1-6; unclear D gene. CDR1 WNHNN and CDR2 SYGVQD come from the germline V gene (reference sequence). The CDR3 runs to 13 residues. For the CDR3, the DNA is TGCGCCAGCAGTGCTAGGGTGAATTCACCCCCCCACTTT. Translating gives CASSARVNSPPHF.

In its sample, this clonotype was seen a few times. The chain employs TRBV29-1 and TRBJ2-1, with TRBD2 as a possible D gene (5 bases). The CDR3 covers 13 residues. Trimming shortened V by 7 bases and J by 4 bases, and 14 bases separated the two germline ends. CDR1 and CDR2 (germline): SQVTM, ANQGSEA. DNA of the CDR3: TGCAGCGCGCCCTTGGAGGCTTACAATGAGCAGTTCTTC. It is translated as CSAPLEAYNEQFF.

The rearrangement links TRBV20-1 to TRBJ1-5, with D unclear. V lost 3 bases and J 3 bases, leaving 15 bases between the germline ends. Germline-derived CDR1 and CDR2 are DFQATT and SNEGSKA (reference sequence). The length of the CDR3 is 15 residues. The CDR3: CSASFGGAINQPQHF. In nucleotides, the CDR3 is TGCAGTGCTAGTTTCGGAGGTGCAATCAATCAGCCCCAGCATTTT.

The V and J genes are TRBV7-2 and TRBJ1-1, with TRBD1 as a possible D gene (6 bases). From germline, CDR1 is SGHTA and CDR2 FQGNSA. With 4 bases removed from V and 0 bases from J, the gap between germline ends came to 15 bases. The CDR3 sequence is 16 residues long. The CDR3 region is CASSSVGGGMNTEAFF. The CDR3 region has the DNA TGTGCCAGCAGCTCTGTCGGGGGCGGCATGAACACTGAAGCTTTCTTT.

A few counts support this clonotype. CDR3 amino acids: CSAREGDVYQETQYF. The CDR3 nucleotides read TGCAGTGCTAGAGAAGGGGACGTGTACCAAGAGACCCAGTACTTC. This chain connects TRBV20-1 to TRBJ2-5; D possibly uses TRBD1 or TRBD2 (5 bases each). Germline V CDR1 and CDR2: DFQATT, SNEGSKA (reference sequence). Trimming removed 0 bases from V and 0 bases from J, with 11 bases in between. The CDR3 sequence is 15 residues long.

The rearrangement uses TRBV12-3 or TRBV12-4 and TRBJ1-2; no clear D gene. V shed 7 bases and J shed 4 bases, with 13 bases lying between them. The length of the CDR3 is 13 residues. As DNA, the CDR3 is TGTGCCAGCACCGCACATGGAGTCTATGGCTACACCTTC. It codes for CASTAHGVYGYTF.

This clonotype turned up a few times. CDR3 sequence: CASSQVGSEQFF. The CDR3, as DNA: TGTGCCAGCAGCCAGGTGGGGAGTGAGCAGTTCTTC. The chain joins TRBV4-2 to TRBJ2-1, with D possibly TRBD2 on 5 matching bases. The ends were cut back, 3 bases at V and 9 bases at J, with 9 bases in the middle. This CDR3 comprises 12 residues. Germline V gives CDR1 LGHNA, CDR2 YNFKEQ.

Comments on this clonotype: The junction departs from the called germline gene at one end, perhaps through a read error. The rearrangement uses TRBV15 and TRBJ2-1, with 9 bases lining up with TRBD1. CDR3 size: 14 residues. The germline V gene encodes CDR1 LNHNV and CDR2 YYDKDF (reference sequence). The CDR3 bases are TGTGCCACCAACAGACAGGGGGGTTACAATGAGCAGTTCTTC. This translates into CATNRQGGYNEQFF.

The chain combines TRBV12-3 or TRBV12-4 with TRBJ2-7; no definite D call. V dropped 8 bases and J dropped 2 bases, with 10 bases sitting between them. The CDR3 is 12 amino acids. The CDR3 spells CASATDTYEQYF. CDR3 coding DNA: TGTGCCAGCGCCACAGATACCTACGAGCAGTACTTC.

The chain couples TRBV25-1 to TRBJ2-7, with 7 bases fitting TRBD2. The V gene end was trimmed by 2 bases and the J gene end by 4 bases; junction bases not matched to a gene: 5. The CDR3 has 14 amino acids. Germline CDR1 MGHDK, CDR2 SYGVNS. Here the CDR3 DNA reads TGTGCCAGCAGTGAAGGGGGGGTTGGATACGAGCAGTACTTC. The encoded protein is CASSEGGVGYEQYF.

The rearrangement joins TRBV6-2 or TRBV6-3 to TRBJ2-1, with D possibly TRBD2 on 6 matching bases. The CDR3 has 16 residues. V was shortened by 6 bases and J by 7 bases, with 22 bases between the two germline ends. The germline V gene has CDR1 MNHEY and CDR2 SVGEGT. The CDR3 loop reads CASRDDIAERRNEQFF. The DNA of the CDR3 is TGTGCCAGCAGGGATGACATAGCGGAGAGGAGGAATGAGCAGTTCTTC.

The chain combines TRBV7-8 with TRBJ1-2, with 7 bases matching TRBD1. CDR3 size: 15 residues. Germline assignment: CDR1 SGHVS and CDR2 FQNEAQ. Losses at the gene ends were 2 bases for V and 2 bases for J; bases not matched to a gene: 5. The CDR3 spells CASSLWDSLNYGYTF. The CDR3 region has the DNA TGTGCCAGCAGCTTATGGGACAGCCTCAACTATGGCTACACCTTC.

The chain has TRBV20-1 and TRBJ2-4, with D hard to call. In germline, CDR1 is DFQATT, CDR2 SNEGSKA (reference sequence). The V end lost 1 base, the J end lost 0 bases, and 10 bases lay between the germline ends. The CDR3 sequence is 15 residues long. CDR3 amino acids: CSARAEGLAKNIQYF. The DNA of the CDR3 is TGCAGTGCTAGAGCAGAAGGGCTAGCCAAAAACATTCAGTACTTC.